The subject of this entry is one T cell receptor (beta chain). Its antigen is as yet unknown. Germline V gene sequence: CDR1 LNHNV, CDR2 YYDKDF (reference sequence). Trimming stripped 0 bases from V and 4 bases from J, with 7 bases between. There are 14 residues in the CDR3. Authors' processing steps: As immunoSEQ supplied junction-only sequences (without quality scores), filtering differed. TCRdb's table, derived via immunoSEQ multiplex PCR, lists solely in-frame clones and lacks some. That table supplies the V and J calls and clone size; D and trimming were determined from the DNA. Among about 380,000 clones listed, about 96% were seen once. This sample was included in a study of shared clonotypes between healthy human individuals. Study context: Researchers assigned three CD4 naive, three CD4 memory, two CD8 naive and one CD8 memory plate to each donor.

General study results and limits: Inspection by rarefaction showed sorted-subset sequencing to be incomplete despite large depth. Sequencing depth was predicted to influence how clonotypes are shared among donors.

What was sequenced was memory CD8+ T cells sorted from blood. Indicated subset: CD45RO+ cells pooled with CCR7-negative TemRA cells. The receptor was derived from a man aged 25-45 years in good health. The chain links TRBV15 to TRBJ2-1; TRBD2 is a possible D gene (5 bases). The CDR3 region has the DNA TGTGCCACCAGCAGAGATAGGAGGTACAATGAGCAGTTCTTC. It specifies CATSRDRRYNEQFF.